This T cell receptor (beta chain) was profiled in a study of OX40 agonist ivuxolimab in advanced cancers. Study context: Cancers in dose escalation were hepatocellular, melanoma, renal cell and head and neck. Partial response was recorded in three patients: one hepatocellular carcinoma and two cutaneous melanoma cases. Study-level findings and limits: The study observed clonal expansion of CD4+ and CD8+ blood T cells by week 6 at 0.1 to 3.0 mg/kg.

Clones were sequenced by immunoSEQ multiplex PCR, and TCRdb holds only the in-frame ones, with some missing. Found here are 60,000 to 65,000 clones, 92% of them singletons; the top ten hold 0.55% to 0.8%. Autoimmune disease history or systemic immunosuppression barred patients. In regard to this clone: The antigen is not known.

This CDR3 comprises 15 residues. V was clipped by 2 bases and J by 0 bases, with 11 bases between them. Germline loops: CDR1 MNHEY, CDR2 SVGAGI. The sequence derives from an adult with an advanced solid tumor such as melanoma, head and neck, liver or kidney cancer. The sample consisted of CD4+ or CD8+ T cells sorted from blood, taken in a trial of the OX40 agonist ivuxolimab. The chain recombines TRBV6-5 with TRBJ2-7; D is ambiguous. In nucleotides, the CDR3 is TGTGCCAGCAGTTACGCCGGCGGAGTCTCCTACGAGCAGTACTTC. Protein product: CASSYAGGVSYEQYF.